Each of the 27 T cell receptor beta chains below was sequenced from the same sample in a study of CD8+ T cells in alopecia areata. cDNA reverse transcribed from extracted RNA served as the sequencing template. Libraries were prepared by immunoSEQ multiplex PCR; TCRdb keeps only in-frame clonotypes and omits some of them. Here the sample spans 170,000 or so clones, roughly 60% being singletons. The sequencing used CD4+ T cells sorted from blood, collected at week 0. These receptors originate from a human donor with alopecia areata.

This clone was picked up a small number of times. The chain is built from TRBV27 and TRBJ1-2, with a tentative D call TRBD1 (6 bases). V was shortened by 8 bases and J by 4 bases, with 11 bases between the two germline ends. The germline CDR1 and CDR2 sequences are MNHEY and SMNVEV (reference sequence). The CDR3 spans 12 residues. The DNA of the CDR3 is TGTGCCAGCGGGGACACCGGCTATGGCTACACCTTC. Translated, it gives CASGDTGYGYTF.

The rearrangement uses TRBV7-2 and TRBJ2-2; D is tentatively TRBD1 or TRBD2 (6 bases each). Germline CDR1 reads SGHTA; CDR2 reads FQGNSA. The CDR3 extends over 14 amino acids. V lost 5 bases and J lost 10, with 17 bases in between. CDR3 DNA: TGTGCCAGCAGCCAAAGCCGGGGGCGTAAGGAGCTGTTTTTT. Translation: CASSQSRGRKELFF. Drawing the rest from reference TRBV7-2 and TRBJ2-2, the complete variable domain is GAGVSQSPSNKVTEKGKDVELRCDPISGHTALYWYRQSLGQGLEFLIYFQGNSAPDKSGLPSDRFSAERTGGSVSTLTIQRTQQEDSAVYLCASSQSRGRKELFFGEGSRLTVL.

The V call is TRBV30, the J call TRBJ1-6; D gene ambiguous. This CDR3 spans 15 amino acids. V was cut by 0 bases and J by 7 bases, with 13 bases left in between. The germline V gene has CDR1 GTSNPN and CDR2 SVGIG (reference sequence). CDR3 coding DNA: TGTGCCTGGAGTGTACTTGTCCAGGCAAATTCACCCCTCCACTTT. Its protein is CAWSVLVQANSPLHF.

The chain recombines TRBV5-1 with TRBJ2-1; perhaps TRBD1 as D (5 bases). V shed 9 bases and J shed 0 bases, with 13 bases lying between them. The CDR3 totals 14 residues. CDR1 is SGHRS, CDR2 YFSETQ, per germline. CDR3 sequence reads: CATKRTTSYNEQFF. CDR3 sequence (DNA): TGCGCCACCAAGAGGACAACCTCCTACAATGAGCAGTTCTTC.

The genes are TRBV11-2 and TRBJ1-6, with D possibly matching TRBD1 (6 bases). The CDR3 sequence is 13 residues long. Trimming removed 7 bases from V and 7 bases from J, with 11 bases in between. CDR1 and CDR2 (germline): SGHAT, FQNNGV. CDR3 loop: CASNGQQNSPLHF. For the CDR3, the DNA is TGTGCCAGCAATGGACAGCAAAATTCACCCCTCCACTTT.

The rearrangement uses TRBV29-1 and TRBJ2-5; 7 nucleotides line up with TRBD2. The germline CDR1 and CDR2 sequences are SQVTM and ANQGSEA. V shed 6 bases and J 5 bases; nucleotides not matched to a gene: 9. CDR3 length equals 13 residues. CDR3 amino acids: CSVRGGDSETQYF. As DNA, the CDR3 is TGCAGCGTCCGTGGGGGGGACTCGGAGACCCAGTACTTC.

This clone was seen a few times. This rearrangement joins TRBV9 to TRBJ2-2; TRBD1 aligns across 7 bases. V was pared by 1 base and J by 2 bases, with 5 bases of the junction left unmatched. Germline CDR1 is SGDLS and CDR2 is YYNGEE. The CDR3 runs to 16 residues. For the CDR3, the DNA is TGTGCCAGCAGCGTACGTCCAGGGGGTAACACCGGGGAGCTGTTTTTT. It encodes CASSVRPGGNTGELFF.

The chain uses TRBV30 and TRBJ1-1; 7 bases are shared with TRBD1. CDR1 is GTSNPN and CDR2 is SVGIG in the germline V gene (reference sequence). CDR3 length: 14 amino acids. V lost 2 bases to trimming and J lost 1 base; unmatched junction nucleotides: 4. The CDR3 protein is CAWSRTGENTEAFF. For the CDR3, the DNA is TGTGCCTGGAGTAGGACAGGAGAGAACACTGAAGCTTTCTTT. The whole variable domain, filled in from reference TRBV30 and TRBJ1-1, reads SQTIHQWPATLVQPVGSPLSLECTVEGTSNPNLYWYRQAAGRGLQLLFYSVGIGQISSEVPQNLSASRPQDRQFILSSKKLLLSDSGFYLCAWSRTGENTEAFFGQGTRLTVV.

The chain carries TRBV4-3 and TRBJ1-1, with a possible D match to TRBD1 (6 bases). The CDR3 runs to 14 residues. The germline gives CDR1 LGHNA, CDR2 YSLEER. V lost 4 bases and J lost 4, with 13 bases in between. The CDR3 DNA follows: TGCGCCAGCAGCCGGACAGTCATGACCACTGAAGCTTTCTTT. Amino acid sequence: CASSRTVMTTEAFF.

The chain has TRBV15 and TRBJ1-4; D not certain. Trimming shortened V by 4 bases and J by 6 bases, and 12 bases separated the two germline ends. Germline CDR1 LNHNV, CDR2 YYDKDF (reference sequence). The CDR3 runs to 14 residues. CDR3 coding DNA: TGTGCCACCAGCAAACGGACGGCAGATGAAAAACTGTTTTTT. Translated: CATSKRTADEKLFF.

The rearrangement links TRBV5-6 to TRBJ2-7; D not resolved. There are 12 residues in the CDR3. Germline V lookup: CDR1 SGHDT, CDR2 YYEEEE. The V end lost 3 bases, the J end lost 2 bases, and 6 bases lay between the germline ends. The CDR3 sequence: CASSSYPYEQYF. The CDR3 DNA is TGTGCCAGCAGCTCGTACCCCTACGAGCAGTACTTC.

The rearrangement joins TRBV19 to TRBJ2-2, with 9 bases aligning to TRBD2. Germline CDR1 reads LNHDA; CDR2 reads SQIVND (reference sequence). The CDR3 loop spans 17 amino acids. The V segment lost 6 bases and the J segment 4 bases; nucleotides outside the gene matches: 12. CDR3 region: CASRDLIAGVTTGELFF. The CDR3 DNA follows: TGTGCCAGTAGGGACCTCATAGCGGGGGTTACCACCGGGGAGCTGTTTTTT.

The chain carries TRBV5-6 and TRBJ1-2; tentatively, D is TRBD1 (5 bases). Between the trimmed V and J ends, which lost 5 bases and 4 bases, there was a span of 15 bases. CDR3 length equals 14 residues. In germline, CDR1 is SGHDT, CDR2 YYEEEE. CDR3 nucleotides: TGTGCCAGCAGACGGAGGGGTTTATCCTATGGCTACACCTTC. Residues: CASRRRGLSYGYTF. Looking up the rest from reference TRBV5-6 and TRBJ1-2 gives the full variable domain: DAGVTQSPTHLIKTRGQQVTLRCSPKSGHDTVSWYQQALGQGPQFIFQYYEEEERQRGNFPDRFSGHQFPNYSSELNVNALLLGDSALYLCASRRRGLSYGYTFGSGTRLTVV.

V and J are TRBV15 and TRBJ2-7; possibly TRBD1 for D (6 bases). Germline V gene data show CDR1 as LNHNV and CDR2 as YYDKDF (reference sequence). This CDR3 region has 16 residues. Trimming cost V 1 base and J 1 base, with 14 bases left between them. The CDR3 region has the DNA TGTGCCACCAGCAGAGTGGATCAGGGGCCGTCCTACGAGCAGTACTTC. Translating gives CATSRVDQGPSYEQYF.

This clone was seen only once. The J gene is TRBJ2-2, the V gene TRBV5-1; D gene uncertain. This CDR3 contains 14 residues. V dropped 0 bases and J dropped 6 bases, with 9 bases sitting between them. Germline-derived CDR1 and CDR2 are SGHRS and YFSETQ. CDR3 in amino acids: CASSLGSHPGELFF. CDR3 bases: TGCGCCAGCAGCTTGGGGTCACACCCCGGGGAGCTGTTTTTT. Complete variable domain (other parts from reference TRBV5-1 and TRBJ2-2): KAGVTQTPRYLIKTRGQQVTLSCSPISGHRSVSWYQQTPGQGLQFLFEYFSETQRNKGNFPGRFSGRQFSNSRSEMNVSTLELGDSALYLCASSLGSHPGELFFGEGSRLTVL.

The rearrangement uses TRBV30 and TRBJ2-1, with TRBD2 matching over 13 bases. Germline CDR1 reads GTSNPN; CDR2 reads SVGIG (reference sequence). The V segment lost 0 bases and the J segment 2 bases; nucleotides outside the gene matches: 7. The CDR3 totals 18 residues. CDR3 bases: TGTGCCTGGAGTGTACTAAGGACTAGCGGGGGTGCCTACAATGAGCAGTTCTTC. Its protein is CAWSVLRTSGGAYNEQFF.

The chain employs TRBV18 and TRBJ1-2; D gene unclear. Trimming cost V 3 bases and J 0 bases, with 14 bases left between them. The CDR3 loop spans 16 amino acids. Germline V gives CDR1 KGHSH, CDR2 LQKENI. The CDR3 spells CASSPQGRRPNYGYTF. The CDR3 DNA reads TGTGCCAGCTCACCCCAAGGTCGCAGACCTAACTATGGCTACACCTTC.

This clone was recorded a few times. The chain employs TRBV5-1 and TRBJ2-1, with D perhaps matching TRBD1 (6 bases). V shed 4 bases and J shed 7 bases, with 15 bases lying between them. The CDR3 runs 14 residues. Germline assignment: CDR1 SGHRS and CDR2 YFSETQ. The CDR3 nucleotides read TGCGCCAGCAGCGAAGGGATGGGGGCAAATGAGCAGTTCTTC. Amino acids: CASSEGMGANEQFF.

The genes are TRBV18 and TRBJ1-2, with a weak D call TRBD1 (5 bases). Trimming left V 0 bases short and J 8 bases short, with 16 bases between. Germline loops: CDR1 KGHSH, CDR2 LQKENI. This CDR3 spans 15 amino acids. For the CDR3, the DNA is TGTGCCAGCTCACCACCAGCCTCGGGGACGATGGGCTACACCTTC. It yields the protein CASSPPASGTMGYTF.

The rearrangement uses TRBV30 and TRBJ1-2, with 7 bases that match TRBD1. The CDR3 has 17 residues. V lost 2 bases, J lost 3 bases, and 15 bases stayed unmatched. The germline V gene has CDR1 GTSNPN and CDR2 SVGIG (reference sequence). In DNA, the CDR3 is TGTGCCTGGAGTCCCCCATACAGGGGAGGGGTTTACTATGGCTACACCTTC. Translation: CAWSPPYRGGVYYGYTF.

The chain carries TRBV30 and TRBJ2-3; the match to TRBD2 covers 8 bases. Trimming cost V 1 base and J 0 bases; bases outside gene matches: 3. CDR1 and CDR2 (germline): GTSNPN, SVGIG (reference sequence). This CDR3 is 15 amino acids long. In nucleotides, the CDR3 is TGTGCCTGGAGTGGTAGCGGGGTTAGCACAGATACGCAGTATTTT. This codes for CAWSGSGVSTDTQYF.

The chain employs TRBV29-1 and TRBJ1-1; no clear D gene. The germline CDR1 and CDR2 sequences are SQVTM and ANQGSEA. V lost 5 bases and J 2 bases, leaving 15 bases between the germline ends. The CDR3 sequence is 14 residues long. Written as DNA, the CDR3 is TGCAGCGTTTCCCCCCCAACCCCCAACACTGAAGCTTTCTTT. Translated: CSVSPPTPNTEAFF.

V is TRBV4-3 and J is TRBJ2-1, with TRBD2 matching 7 bases. This CDR3 region has 16 residues. J lost 7 bases, V lost 4 bases, and 13 bases had no gene match. Germline V gene lookup returns CDR1 LGHNA and CDR2 YSLEER. The CDR3 nucleotides are TGCGCCAGCAGCCGGCTCGGGGGGAGGATTGGAAATGAGCAGTTCTTC. This sequence encodes CASSRLGGRIGNEQFF.

J is TRBJ1-4 and V is TRBV2; perhaps TRBD1 as D (5 bases). Germline loops: CDR1 SNHLY, CDR2 FYNNEI. This CDR3 has 14 amino acids. Trimming shortened V by 7 bases and J by 7 bases, and 16 bases separated the two germline ends. CDR3: CASTIGRGIEKLFF. The CDR3 DNA is TGTGCCAGCACTATCGGGAGGGGAATTGAAAAACTGTTTTTT.

The J gene is TRBJ2-7, the V gene TRBV28, with D possibly TRBD2 on 5 matching bases. The V end lost 3 bases, the J end lost 2 bases, and 11 bases lay between the germline ends. CDR1 is MDHEN and CDR2 is SYDVKM in the germline V gene. The CDR3 consists of 14 residues. The CDR3 is CASSFHGVPYEQYF. The CDR3 nucleotides read TGTGCCAGCAGTTTTCACGGGGTCCCCTACGAGCAGTACTTC.

A note on this clone: Other DNA sequences in the sample encode the same CDR3. The V call is TRBV29-1, the J call TRBJ1-1; D gene unclear. Germline-derived CDR1 and CDR2 are SQVTM and ANQGSEA. The CDR3 length is 10 residues. V was cut by 6 bases and J by 1 base, with 3 bases left in between. Here the CDR3 DNA reads TGCAGCGTCAGGAACACTGAAGCTTTCTTT. It translates to CSVRNTEAFF.

The rearrangement links TRBV4-1 to TRBJ1-1; D might be TRBD1 (5 bases). There are 14 residues in the CDR3. Trimming left V 3 bases short and J 5 bases short, with 13 bases between. Germline V gives CDR1 MGHRA, CDR2 YSYEKL. CDR3 protein: CASSHQGVGTEAFF. Written as DNA, the CDR3 is TGCGCCAGCAGCCACCAGGGAGTAGGTACTGAAGCTTTCTTT.